There are many counts of the clone carrying this T cell receptor (beta chain). The antigen is not known. Using less than 12 ml of fresh peripheral blood, PBMCs were prepared. V lost 4 bases to trimming and J lost 7 bases, with 7 bases between them. Looked up from germline, CDR1 is SGHDN and CDR2 is FVKESK. The CDR3 has 12 residues. This entry comes from a study of T cells in Graves' hyperthyroidism and ophthalmopathy. Findings and limits, study-wide: Ophthalmopathy, which appeared later, was predicted by the model a median about 6 months before onset.

RNA transcripts yielded amplified TCR beta CDR3 regions. TCR CDR3 underwent first-round RT-PCR with the HTBI primer set. Each CDR3 protein is one row after TCRdb ran MiXCR on the multiplex PCR reads. The table has 300,000 to 400,000 distinct CDR3 sequences, around 20% seen once. The clonotype was recovered from a young man with Graves' ophthalmopathy. The sequencing input was blood. The rearrangement uses TRBV14 and TRBJ2-2; D is uncertain. This CDR3 reads CASSLGFGELFF. CDR3 sequence (DNA): TGTGCCAGCAGCCTCGGCTTCGGGGAGCTGTTTTTT.